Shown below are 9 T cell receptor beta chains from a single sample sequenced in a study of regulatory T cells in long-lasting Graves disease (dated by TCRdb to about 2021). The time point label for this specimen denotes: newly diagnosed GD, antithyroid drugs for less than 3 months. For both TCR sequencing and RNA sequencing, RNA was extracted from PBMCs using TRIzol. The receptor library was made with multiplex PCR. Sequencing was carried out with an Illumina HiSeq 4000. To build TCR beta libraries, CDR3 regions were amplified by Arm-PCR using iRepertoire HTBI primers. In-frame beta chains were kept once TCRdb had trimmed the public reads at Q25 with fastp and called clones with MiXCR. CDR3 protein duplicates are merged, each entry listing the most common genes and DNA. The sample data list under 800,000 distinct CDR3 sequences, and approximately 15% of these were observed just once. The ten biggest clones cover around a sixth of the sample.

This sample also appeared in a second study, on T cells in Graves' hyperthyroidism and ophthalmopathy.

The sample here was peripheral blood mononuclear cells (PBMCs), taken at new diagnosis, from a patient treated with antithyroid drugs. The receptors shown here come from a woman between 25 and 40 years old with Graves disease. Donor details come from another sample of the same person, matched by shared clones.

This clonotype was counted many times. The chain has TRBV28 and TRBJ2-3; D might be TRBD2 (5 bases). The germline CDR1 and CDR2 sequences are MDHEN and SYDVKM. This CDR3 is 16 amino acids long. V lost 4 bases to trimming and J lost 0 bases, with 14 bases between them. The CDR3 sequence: CASSSAGLGSTDTQYF. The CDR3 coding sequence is TGTGCCAGCAGTTCGGCGGGCTTGGGTAGCACAGATACGCAGTATTTT. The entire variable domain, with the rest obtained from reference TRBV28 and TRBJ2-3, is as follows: DVKVTQSSRYLVKRTGEKVFLECVQDMDHENMFWYRQDPGLGLRLIYFSYDVKMKEKGDIPEGYSVSREKKERFSLILESASTNQTSMYLCASSSAGLGSTDTQYFGPGTRLTVL.

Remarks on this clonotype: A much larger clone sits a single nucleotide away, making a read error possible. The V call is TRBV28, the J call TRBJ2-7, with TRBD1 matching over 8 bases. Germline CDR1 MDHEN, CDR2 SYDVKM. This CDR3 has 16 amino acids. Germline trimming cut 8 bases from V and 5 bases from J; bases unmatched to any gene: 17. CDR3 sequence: CASQGALGAGRDEQYF. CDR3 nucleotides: TGTGCCAGCCAGGGGGCACTAGGGGCAGGGCGTGACGAGCAGTACTTC.

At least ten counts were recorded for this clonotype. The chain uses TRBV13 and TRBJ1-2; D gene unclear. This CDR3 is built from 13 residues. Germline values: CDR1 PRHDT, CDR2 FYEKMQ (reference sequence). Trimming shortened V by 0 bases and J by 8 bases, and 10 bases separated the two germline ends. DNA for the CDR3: TGTGCCAGCAGCTTAGGACGATCTGGAGGCTACACCTTC. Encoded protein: CASSLGRSGGYTF.

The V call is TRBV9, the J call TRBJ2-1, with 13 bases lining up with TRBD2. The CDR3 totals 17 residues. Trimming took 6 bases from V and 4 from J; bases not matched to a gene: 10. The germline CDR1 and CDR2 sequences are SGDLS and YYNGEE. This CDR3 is CASNRLAGGLSYNEQFF. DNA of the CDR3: TGTGCCAGCAACAGACTAGCGGGAGGTCTATCTTACAATGAGCAGTTCTTC.

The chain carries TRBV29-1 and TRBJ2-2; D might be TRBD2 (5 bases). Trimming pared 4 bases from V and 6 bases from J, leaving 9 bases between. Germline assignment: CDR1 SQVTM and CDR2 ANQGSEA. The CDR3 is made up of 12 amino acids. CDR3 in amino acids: CSVVPSPGELFF. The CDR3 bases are TGCAGCGTTGTTCCTAGCCCCGGGGAGCTGTTTTTT.

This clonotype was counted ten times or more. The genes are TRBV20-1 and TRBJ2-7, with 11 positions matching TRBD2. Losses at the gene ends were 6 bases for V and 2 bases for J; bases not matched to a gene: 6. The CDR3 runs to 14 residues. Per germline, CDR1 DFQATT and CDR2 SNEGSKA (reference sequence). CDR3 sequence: CSARLAGPPYEQYF. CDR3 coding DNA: TGCAGTGCCAGACTAGCGGGGCCACCCTACGAGCAGTACTTC.

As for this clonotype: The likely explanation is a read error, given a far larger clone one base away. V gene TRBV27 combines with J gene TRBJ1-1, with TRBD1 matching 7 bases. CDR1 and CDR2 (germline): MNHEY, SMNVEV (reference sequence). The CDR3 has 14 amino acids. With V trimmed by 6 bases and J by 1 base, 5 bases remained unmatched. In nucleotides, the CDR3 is TGTGCCAGCAGCCGGGCAGGGGGGAACACTGAAGCTTTCTTT. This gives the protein CASSRAGGNTEAFF.

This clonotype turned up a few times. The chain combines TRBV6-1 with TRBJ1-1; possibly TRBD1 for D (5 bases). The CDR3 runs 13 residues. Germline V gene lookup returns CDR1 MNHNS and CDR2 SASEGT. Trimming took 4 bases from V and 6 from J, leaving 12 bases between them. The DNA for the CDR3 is TGTGCCAGCAGTGGGACCTGGGGGTCTGAAGCTTTCTTT. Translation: CASSGTWGSEAFF.

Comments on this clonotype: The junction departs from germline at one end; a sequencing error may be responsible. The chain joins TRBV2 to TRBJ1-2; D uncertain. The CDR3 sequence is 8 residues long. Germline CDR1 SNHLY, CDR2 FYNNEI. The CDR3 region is CASSKGFF. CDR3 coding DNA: TGTGCCAGCAGTAAGGGATTCTTC.